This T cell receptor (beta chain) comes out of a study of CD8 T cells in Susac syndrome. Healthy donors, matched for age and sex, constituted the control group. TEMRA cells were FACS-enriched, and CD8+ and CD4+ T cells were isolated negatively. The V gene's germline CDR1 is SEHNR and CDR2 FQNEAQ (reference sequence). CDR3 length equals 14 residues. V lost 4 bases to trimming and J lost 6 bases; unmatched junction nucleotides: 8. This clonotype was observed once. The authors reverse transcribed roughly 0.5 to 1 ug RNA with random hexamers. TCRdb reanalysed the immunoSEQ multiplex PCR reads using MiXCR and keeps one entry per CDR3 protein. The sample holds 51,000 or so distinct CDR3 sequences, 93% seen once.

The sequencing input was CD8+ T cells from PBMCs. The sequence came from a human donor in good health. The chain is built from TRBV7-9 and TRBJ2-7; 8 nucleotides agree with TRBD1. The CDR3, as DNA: TGTGCCAGCAGCTCCGGACAGGGAATATCCGAGCAGTACTTC. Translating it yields CASSSGQGISEQYF.